This T cell receptor beta chain stems from a study of blood T cell repertoires in COVID-19. This table comes from immunoSEQ multiplex PCR, and its TCRdb copy is limited to in-frame clones, with some not included. The sample contains roughly 120,000 clones, just under 90% of which appear only once. V lost 0 bases to trimming and J lost 4 bases, with 10 bases between them. Germline lookup yields CDR1 SGDLS and CDR2 YYNGEE. CDR3 length equals 15 residues. The chain combines TRBV9 with TRBJ2-2; D might be TRBD1 (5 bases). Sequencing was carried out using peripheral blood. The receptor's source is a woman in her forties or fifties with acute or convalescent COVID-19. The CDR3 reads CASSVEGRVTGELFF. The CDR3 DNA reads TGTGCCAGCAGCGTAGAGGGGCGAGTCACCGGGGAGCTGTTTTTT.